This TCR beta chain was sequenced during a study of control samples from healthy donors and cancer patients. V lost 0 bases to trimming and J lost 4 bases; unmatched junction nucleotides: 7. CDR3 length: 17 residues. Germline CDR1 is ENHRY and CDR2 is SYGVKD. The data were produced by immunoSEQ multiplex PCR, yet TCRdb's version contains in-frame clones alone and is incomplete. This sample carries around 20,000 clones, 86% of them seen once, and the ten largest clones take around a tenth. Specimen: PBMCs. This clonotype originated in a woman aged 70-85 years with colorectal cancer. The chain joins TRBV10-3 to TRBJ2-1, with TRBD2 identical over 9 bases. The DNA of the CDR3 is TGTGCCATCAGTGAGTCTCGTAGCGGGAGAGGTTACAATGAGCAGTTCTTC. Translated: CAISESRSGRGYNEQFF.